The 19 T cell receptor beta chains presented below share a single source sample, sequenced in a study of response to subunit inactivated influenza vaccine. TCRdb processed the RT-PCR reads anew with MiXCR; each CDR3 protein has one entry. Found here are about 570,000 distinct CDR3 sequences, roughly 12% of them singletons; the top ten hold roughly 11%. These sequences were also reported in another study, on T cells expressing NK-cell markers. From that second work: Generation of TCR beta cDNA was performed by 5'RACE template switching incorporating UMIs.

The sequencing here drew on PBMCs from blood, taken on the day of vaccination. The receptor set was obtained from a man aged 45-65 years who received an inactivated influenza vaccine.

This clonotype was detected only a few times. The chain recombines TRBV6-2 or TRBV6-3 with TRBJ2-2; TRBD1 matches 8 bases. This CDR3 has 15 residues. In germline, CDR1 is MNHEY, CDR2 SVGEGT. V was pared by 4 bases and J by 5 bases, with 6 bases of the junction left unmatched. CDR3 nucleotides: TGTGCCAGCAGTTGGACAGGGCCGGGGACCGGGGAGCTGTTTTTT. This encodes CASSWTGPGTGELFF.

The chain is built from TRBV7-8 and TRBJ2-5; the D is unclear. In germline, CDR1 is SGHVS, CDR2 FQNEAQ. V was trimmed by 3 bases and J by 0 bases, leaving 11 bases between them. The CDR3 is made up of 15 amino acids. The CDR3 DNA is TGTGCCAGCAGCTTGGGTTTCTTTGACCAAGAGACCCAGTACTTC. Its translation is CASSLGFFDQETQYF.

This chain connects TRBV5-1 to TRBJ1-3; D perhaps matches TRBD1 (5 bases). The V gene lost 3 bases and the J gene lost 4 bases, with 11 bases spanning the gap. The CDR3 spans 14 residues. CDR1 SGHRS and CDR2 YFSETQ come from the germline V gene. The CDR3 sequence: CASSYGQTGNTIYF. In nucleotides, the CDR3 is TGCGCCAGCAGCTATGGACAAACGGGAAACACCATATATTTT. The variable domain in full, with the rest retrieved from reference TRBV5-1 and TRBJ1-3, is KAGVTQTPRYLIKTRGQQVTLSCSPISGHRSVSWYQQTPGQGLQFLFEYFSETQRNKGNFPGRFSGRQFSNSRSEMNVSTLELGDSALYLCASSYGQTGNTIYFGEGSWLTVV.

This sequence joins TRBV29-1 and TRBJ2-7; D is perhaps TRBD1 or TRBD2 (5 bases each). V was cut by 4 bases and J by 5 bases, with 18 bases left in between. The CDR3 consists of 14 residues. Germline V gene sequence: CDR1 SQVTM, CDR2 ANQGSEA. The CDR3 DNA reads as TGCAGCGTTGGATCCGGGACGGTTTCTAACGAGCAGTACTTC. It yields the protein CSVGSGTVSNEQYF.

This clonotype has just a few counts. V and J are TRBV7-3 and TRBJ2-1; D remains ambiguous. The CDR3 length is 14 residues. V lost 1 base to trimming and J lost 6 bases, with 10 bases between them. Germline V gene sequence: CDR1 SGHTA, CDR2 FQGTGA. CDR3 in amino acids: CASSLSPLVNEQFF. The DNA for the CDR3 is TGTGCCAGCAGCTTAAGCCCCCTAGTCAATGAGCAGTTCTTC. Filled out from reference TRBV7-3 and TRBJ2-1, the complete variable domain reads GAGVSQTPSNKVTEKGKYVELRCDPISGHTALYWYRQSLGQGPEFLIYFQGTGAADDSGLPNDRFFAVRPEGSVSTLKIQRTERGDSAVYLCASSLSPLVNEQFFGPGTRLTVL.

This clonotype appeared a few times. The rearrangement links TRBV30 to TRBJ2-4; 9 bases are a match to TRBD2. V gave up 3 bases and J gave up 5 bases; unmatched junction bases: 8. This CDR3 contains 15 residues. The germline V gene encodes CDR1 GTSNPN and CDR2 SVGIG (reference sequence). DNA for the CDR3: TGTGCCTGGAGCCCTTTAGCGGGAGACGAAAACATTCAGTACTTC. Translation: CAWSPLAGDENIQYF.

This chain links TRBV20-1 with TRBJ1-1; D is unresolved. V shed 3 bases and J shed 7 bases, with 12 bases lying between them. This CDR3 contains 12 residues. Germline loops: CDR1 DFQATT, CDR2 SNEGSKA (reference sequence). Here the CDR3 reads CSASVRLSEAFF. CDR3 nucleotide sequence: TGCAGTGCTAGTGTACGGTTAAGTGAAGCTTTCTTT.

The sample holds a few counts of this clonotype. The chain employs TRBV6-2 or TRBV6-3 and TRBJ2-1; 7 nucleotides align to TRBD2. Germline V gene data show CDR1 as MNHEY and CDR2 as SVGEGT. The CDR3 runs 13 residues. CDR3 coding DNA: TGTGCGTATCGGGCTAGCGGAAACAATGAGCAGTTCTTC. This sequence encodes CAYRASGNNEQFF.

This clonotype has only a few counts. The chain carries TRBV18 and TRBJ2-2, with TRBD2 identical over 8 bases. Germline CDR1 and CDR2: KGHSH and LQKENI. V trimming: 3 bases; J trimming: 3 bases; junction bases outside the gene matches: 3. The CDR3 totals 15 residues. CDR3 bases: TGTGCCAGCTCACCCAGCGGGGGAGACACCGGGGAGCTGTTTTTT. This gives the protein CASSPSGGDTGELFF.

This clonotype was detected a few times. J is TRBJ1-6 and V is TRBV12-3 or TRBV12-4; D not resolved. CDR3 size: 13 residues. Trimming removed 6 bases at V and 7 bases at J, with 10 bases between. Written as DNA, the CDR3 is TGTGCCAGCAGACCCGGACCGAATTCACCCCTCCACTTT. This encodes CASRPGPNSPLHF.

This clonotype has just a few counts. The chain couples TRBV10-3 to TRBJ2-2, with D tentatively TRBD2 (7 bases). Germline-derived CDR1 and CDR2 are ENHRY and SYGVKD. The CDR3 totals 18 residues. Trimming removed 3 bases at V and 3 bases at J, with 20 bases between. The chain's CDR3 is CAISDTFTGGLDTGELFF. The DNA for the CDR3 is TGTGCCATCAGTGACACATTCACGGGGGGCTTGGACACCGGGGAGCTGTTTTTT.

The sample holds one count of this clonotype. V and J are TRBV14 and TRBJ2-4, with 10 bases lining up with TRBD2. The CDR3 is 17 residues long. Germline V gene sequence: CDR1 SGHDN, CDR2 FVKESK. With 2 bases clipped from V and 4 bases from J, the junction kept 8 bases outside the gene matches. The CDR3 spells CASSQKRIAGGKNIQYF. The CDR3 region has the DNA TGTGCCAGCAGCCAAAAGAGGATAGCGGGGGGAAAAAACATTCAGTACTTC.

This chain joins TRBV27 and TRBJ2-7; possibly TRBD2 for D (7 bases). CDR1 and CDR2 (germline): MNHEY, SMNVEV (reference sequence). With 6 bases removed from V and 4 bases from J, the gap between germline ends came to 22 bases. The CDR3 runs 16 residues. In DNA, the CDR3 is TGTGCCAGCAGGCTACACATCGCGGGGGCAGGATACGAGCAGTACTTC. It specifies CASRLHIAGAGYEQYF.

This clonotype showed up just a few times. The genes are TRBV6-5 and TRBJ2-2, with 8 positions matching TRBD1. The CDR3 runs to 14 residues. Germline-derived CDR1 and CDR2 are MNHEY and SVGAGI. V shed 6 bases, J shed 4 bases, and the junction held 4 bases outside the gene matches. CDR3 sequence: CASSYRGVTGELFF. CDR3 nucleotide sequence: TGTGCCAGCAGCTACAGGGGGGTCACCGGGGAGCTGTTTTTT.

This chain connects TRBV29-1 to TRBJ2-7; TRBD1 matches at 9 bases. CDR1 and CDR2 from the germline V gene are SQVTM and ANQGSEA. Germline trimming cut 6 bases from V and 4 bases from J; bases unmatched to any gene: 4. There are 12 residues in the CDR3. CDR3 residues: CSVTGTGYEQYF. Written as DNA, the CDR3 is TGCAGCGTCACCGGGACAGGGTACGAGCAGTACTTC.

This clonotype was counted ten times or more. V usage is TRBV25-1 and J usage is TRBJ2-7; no definite D call. Germline loops: CDR1 MGHDK, CDR2 SYGVNS. This CDR3 contains 14 residues. The germline V and J ends were trimmed by 1 base and 2 bases, with 9 bases remaining between them. Here the CDR3 reads CASSEFRAPYEQYF. The CDR3 DNA reads TGTGCCAGCAGTGAATTTAGAGCGCCCTACGAGCAGTACTTC.

This clonotype turned up a few times. This rearrangement joins TRBV28 to TRBJ1-5; D possibly corresponds to TRBD1 (6 bases). The germline gives CDR1 MDHEN, CDR2 SYDVKM. This CDR3 spans 17 amino acids. Trimming shortened V by 6 bases and J by 7 bases, and 25 bases separated the two germline ends. CDR3 residues: CASSALNLRGGGQPQHF. The CDR3 DNA sequence: TGTGCCAGCAGCGCACTAAACTTACGTGGGGGGGGCCAGCCCCAGCATTTT.

This clonotype was detected once. The rearrangement joins TRBV7-2 to TRBJ1-1; D unresolved. V shed 0 bases and J shed 6 bases, with 8 bases lying between them. CDR1 is SGHTA and CDR2 is FQGNSA in the germline V gene. The CDR3 contains 13 residues. The CDR3 loop reads CASSLADLSEAFF. DNA for the CDR3: TGTGCCAGCAGCTTAGCGGACTTGTCTGAAGCTTTCTTT.

In this sample, this clonotype turned up a few times. This chain connects TRBV10-3 to TRBJ1-2, with a weak D call TRBD1 (6 bases). CDR3 length equals 16 residues. The germline V gene encodes CDR1 ENHRY and CDR2 SYGVKD. With 4 bases removed from V and 0 bases from J, the gap between germline ends came to 15 bases. The CDR3 loop reads CAISGTRDTTNYGYTF. DNA for the CDR3: TGTGCCATCAGTGGGACCCGGGACACAACTAACTATGGCTACACCTTC.